These 3 T cell receptor beta chains originate from one sample sequenced in a study of shared clonotypes between healthy human individuals. Some clones are missing from TCRdb's copy, which holds only in-frame ones; the method was immunoSEQ multiplex PCR. The table lists 330,000 or so clones, 70% to 75% of them singletons. Sequencing used memory CD4+ T cells sorted from blood. Subset indicated: CD45RA-negative fraction. These receptors originate from a man aged 25 to 45 in good health.

The J gene is TRBJ1-5, the V gene TRBV6-4, with D hard to call. The CDR3 is made up of 20 amino acids. V was cut by 6 bases and J by 2 bases, with 29 bases left in between. Germline-derived CDR1 and CDR2 are MRHNA and SNTAGT. This CDR3 is CASRGGVLSNERLGNQPQHF. The DNA of the CDR3 is TGTGCCAGCAGAGGTGGAGTCCTTTCGAACGAGAGGCTCGGCAATCAGCCCCAGCATTTT.

V usage is TRBV10-1 and J usage is TRBJ2-7; TRBD2 might be the D (6 bases). The CDR3 totals 15 residues. Germline CDR1 and CDR2: WNHNN and SYGVQD (reference sequence). V gave up 0 bases and J gave up 5 bases, with 14 bases separating them. CDR3 nucleotides: TGCGCCAGCAGTGAGTCGACTAGTAGGGTAAACGAGCAGTACTTC. This sequence encodes CASSESTSRVNEQYF.

This clone came up a few times. The V and J genes are TRBV28 and TRBJ2-7; no firm D call. Deletions cut 6 bases from V and 3 bases from J, with 12 bases between. This CDR3 spans 13 amino acids. Germline assignment: CDR1 MDHEN and CDR2 SYDVKM. The CDR3, as DNA: TGTGCCAGCAGCCCCCCCAGCTTCTACGAGCAGTACTTC. This translates into CASSPPSFYEQYF. The variable domain in full, with the rest retrieved from reference TRBV28 and TRBJ2-7, is DVKVTQSSRYLVKRTGEKVFLECVQDMDHENMFWYRQDPGLGLRLIYFSYDVKMKEKGDIPEGYSVSREKKERFSLILESASTNQTSMYLCASSPPSFYEQYFGPGTRLTVT.